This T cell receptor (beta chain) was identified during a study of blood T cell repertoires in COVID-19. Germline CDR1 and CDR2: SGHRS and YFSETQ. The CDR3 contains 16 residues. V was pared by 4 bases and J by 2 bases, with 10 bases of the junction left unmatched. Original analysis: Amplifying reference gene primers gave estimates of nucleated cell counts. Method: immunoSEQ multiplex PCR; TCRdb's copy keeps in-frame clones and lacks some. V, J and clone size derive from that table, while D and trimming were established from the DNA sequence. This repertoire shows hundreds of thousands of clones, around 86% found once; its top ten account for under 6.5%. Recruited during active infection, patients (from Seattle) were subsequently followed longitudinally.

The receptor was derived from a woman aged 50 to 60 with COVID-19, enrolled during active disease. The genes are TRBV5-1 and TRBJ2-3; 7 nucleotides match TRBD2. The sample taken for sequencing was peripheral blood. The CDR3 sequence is CASSQGLPGLTDTQYF. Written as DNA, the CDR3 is TGCGCCAGCAGCCAGGGACTACCAGGCCTCACAGATACGCAGTATTTT.